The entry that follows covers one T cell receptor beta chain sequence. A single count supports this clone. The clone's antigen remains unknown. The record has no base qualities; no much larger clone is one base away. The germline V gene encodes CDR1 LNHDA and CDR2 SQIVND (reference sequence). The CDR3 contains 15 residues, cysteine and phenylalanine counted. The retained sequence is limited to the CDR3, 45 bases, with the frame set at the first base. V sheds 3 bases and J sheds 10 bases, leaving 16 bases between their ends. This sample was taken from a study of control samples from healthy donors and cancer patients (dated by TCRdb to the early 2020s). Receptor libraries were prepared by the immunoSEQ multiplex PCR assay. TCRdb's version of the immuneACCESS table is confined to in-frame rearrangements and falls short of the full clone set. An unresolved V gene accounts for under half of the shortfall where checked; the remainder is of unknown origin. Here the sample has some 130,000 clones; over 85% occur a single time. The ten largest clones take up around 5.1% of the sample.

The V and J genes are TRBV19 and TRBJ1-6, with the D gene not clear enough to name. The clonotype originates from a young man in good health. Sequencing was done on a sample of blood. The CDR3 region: CASSMADSSGSPLHF. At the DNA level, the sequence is TGTGCCAGTAGTATGGCAGACTCGTCTGGGTCACCCCTCCACTTT.